This T cell receptor (beta chain) was identified during a study of cytomegalovirus exposure and HLA in healthy donors. Points from the study as a whole: Accurate HLA-A and HLA-B prediction from TCR beta sequences was reported for most subjects.

With respect to this clone: The antigen remains undetermined.

Germline V gene lookup returns CDR1 MDHEN and CDR2 SYDVKM. Trimming cost V 8 bases and J 3 bases, with 11 bases left between them. This CDR3 is built from 12 residues. PCR primers comprised 60 Vbeta and 13 Jbeta primers. Profiled with immunoSEQ multiplex PCR; TCRdb holds only in-frame clones, not every one. The repertoire holds some 120,000 clones, with approximately 80% as singletons. The sample taken for sequencing was PBMCs. V is TRBV28 and J is TRBJ2-7; D might be TRBD1 (6 bases). The receptor was isolated from a man aged 45-65 years in good health and CMV-seronegative. CDR3 sequence (DNA): TGTGCCAGCGCGACAGGCCTCTACGAGCAGTACTTC. Its protein is CASATGLYEQYF.